This T cell receptor (beta chain) was identified during a study of shared clonotypes between healthy human individuals. Findings of the study overall: What limited the represented genetic and exposure-history diversity was the small number of donors.

Sequencing used immunoSEQ multiplex PCR; TCRdb keeps in-frame clones, though not all of them. The sample shows around 700,000 clones, about three quarters of them seen only once. Details on this clone: Its antigen remains unknown.

The CDR3 contains 13 residues. Germline values: CDR1 KGHSH, CDR2 LQKENI. Trimming took off 1 base at V and 3 bases at J, with 6 bases between the two ends. The gene calls are TRBV18 and TRBJ1-2; D gene unclear. This sequence originates from a woman aged 25 to 39 in good health. Material for sequencing was memory CD4+ T cells sorted from blood. The subset denotes: CD45RA-negative fraction. CDR3 sequence (DNA): TGTGCCAGCTCACCACGAGAATACTATGGCTACACCTTC. Translated: CASSPREYYGYTF. Combining the CDR3 with reference TRBV18 and TRBJ1-2 gives the whole variable domain NAGVMQNPRHLVRRRGQEARLRCSPMKGHSHVYWYRQLPEEGLKFMVYLQKENIIDESGMPKERFSAEFPKEGPSILRIQQVVRGDSAAYFCASSPREYYGYTFGSGTRLTVV.